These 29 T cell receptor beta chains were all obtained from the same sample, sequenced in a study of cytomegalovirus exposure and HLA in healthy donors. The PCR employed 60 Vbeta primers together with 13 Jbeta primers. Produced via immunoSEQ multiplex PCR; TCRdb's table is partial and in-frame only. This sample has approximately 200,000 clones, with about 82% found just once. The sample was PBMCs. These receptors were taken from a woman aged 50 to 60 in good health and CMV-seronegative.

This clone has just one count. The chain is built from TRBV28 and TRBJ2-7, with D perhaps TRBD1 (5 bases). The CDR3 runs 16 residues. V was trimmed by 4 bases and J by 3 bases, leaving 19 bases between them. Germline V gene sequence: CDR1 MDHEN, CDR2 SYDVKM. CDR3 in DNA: TGTGCCAGCAGTTCGGCAACGGCAGGGCGATACTACGAGCAGTACTTC. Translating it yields CASSSATAGRYYEQYF.

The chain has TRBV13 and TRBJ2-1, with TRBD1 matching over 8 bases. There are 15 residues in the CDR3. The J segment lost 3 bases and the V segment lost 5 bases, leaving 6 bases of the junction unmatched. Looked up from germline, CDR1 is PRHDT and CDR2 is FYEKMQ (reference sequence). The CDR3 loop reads CASSPRDRNYNEQFF. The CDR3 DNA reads TGTGCCAGCAGCCCTCGGGACAGGAACTACAATGAGCAGTTCTTC.

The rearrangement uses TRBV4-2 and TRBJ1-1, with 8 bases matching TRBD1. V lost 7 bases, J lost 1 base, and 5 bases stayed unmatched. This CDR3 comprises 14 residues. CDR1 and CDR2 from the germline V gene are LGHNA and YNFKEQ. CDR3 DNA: TGTGCCAGCACCCTCGACAGGGGGAACACTGAAGCTTTCTTT. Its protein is CASTLDRGNTEAFF.

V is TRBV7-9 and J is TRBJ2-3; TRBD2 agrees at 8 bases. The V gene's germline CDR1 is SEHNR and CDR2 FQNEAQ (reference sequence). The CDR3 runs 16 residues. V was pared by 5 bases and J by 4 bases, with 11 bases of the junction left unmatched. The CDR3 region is CASSLLSGVAADTQYF. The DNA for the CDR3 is TGTGCCAGCAGCCTCCTTAGCGGGGTGGCGGCAGATACGCAGTATTTT.

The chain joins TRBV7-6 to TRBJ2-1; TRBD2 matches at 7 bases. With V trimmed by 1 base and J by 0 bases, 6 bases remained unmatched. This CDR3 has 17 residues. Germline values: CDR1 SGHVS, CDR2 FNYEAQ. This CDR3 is CASSLGASGHSYNEQFF. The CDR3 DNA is TGTGCCAGCAGCTTAGGCGCTAGCGGCCACTCCTACAATGAGCAGTTCTTC. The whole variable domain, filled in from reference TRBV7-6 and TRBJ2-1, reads GAGVSQSPRYKVTKRGQDVALRCDPISGHVSLYWYRQALGQGPEFLTYFNYEAQQDKSGLPNDRFSAERPEGSISTLTIQRTEQRDSAMYRCASSLGASGHSYNEQFFGPGTRLTVL.

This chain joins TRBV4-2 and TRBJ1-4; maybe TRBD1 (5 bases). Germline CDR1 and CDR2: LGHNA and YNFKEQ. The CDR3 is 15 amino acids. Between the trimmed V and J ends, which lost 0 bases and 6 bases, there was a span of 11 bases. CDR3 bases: TGTGCCAGCAGCCAAGAAGGTACAGGACATGAAAAACTGTTTTTT. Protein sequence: CASSQEGTGHEKLFF.

CDR3 DNA sequence: TGTGCCAGCAGCTCCCGTGTCGGGAGTACCGGGGAGCTGTTTTTT. Translating gives CASSSRVGSTGELFF. This chain uses TRBV7-2 with TRBJ2-2; possible D gene TRBD2, 6 bases. The CDR3 extends over 15 amino acids. Germline loops: CDR1 SGHTA, CDR2 FQGNSA. The V and J ends lost 4 bases and 5 bases respectively, with 14 bases between them.

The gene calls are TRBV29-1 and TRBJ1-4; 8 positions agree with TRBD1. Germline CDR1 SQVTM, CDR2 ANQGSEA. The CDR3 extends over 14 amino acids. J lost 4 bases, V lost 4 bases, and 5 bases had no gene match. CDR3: CSVGTGSFNEKLFF. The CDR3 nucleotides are TGCAGCGTTGGGACAGGGTCCTTTAATGAAAAACTGTTTTTT.

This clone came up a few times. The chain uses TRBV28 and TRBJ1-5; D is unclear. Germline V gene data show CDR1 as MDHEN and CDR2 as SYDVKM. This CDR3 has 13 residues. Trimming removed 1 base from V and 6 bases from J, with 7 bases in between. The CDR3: CASSLFRSQPQHF. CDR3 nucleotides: TGTGCCAGCAGTTTATTTCGTAGTCAGCCCCAGCATTTT.

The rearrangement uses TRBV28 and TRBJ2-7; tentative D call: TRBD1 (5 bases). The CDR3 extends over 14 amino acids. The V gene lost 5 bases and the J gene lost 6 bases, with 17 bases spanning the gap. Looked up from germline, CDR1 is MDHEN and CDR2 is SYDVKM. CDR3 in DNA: TGTGCCAGCAGTGTCCCGCAGGGATACTTCGAGCAGTACTTC. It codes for CASSVPQGYFEQYF.

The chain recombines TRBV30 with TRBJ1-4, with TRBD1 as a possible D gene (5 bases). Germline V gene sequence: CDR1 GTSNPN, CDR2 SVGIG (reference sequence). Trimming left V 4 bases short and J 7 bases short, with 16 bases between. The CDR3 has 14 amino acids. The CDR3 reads CAWNGQGLGEKLFF. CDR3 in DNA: TGTGCCTGGAACGGGCAGGGTTTAGGTGAAAAACTGTTTTTT. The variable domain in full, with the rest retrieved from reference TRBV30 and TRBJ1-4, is SQTIHQWPATLVQPVGSPLSLECTVEGTSNPNLYWYRQAAGRGLQLLFYSVGIGQISSEVPQNLSASRPQDRQFILSSKKLLLSDSGFYLCAWNGQGLGEKLFFGSGTQLSVL.

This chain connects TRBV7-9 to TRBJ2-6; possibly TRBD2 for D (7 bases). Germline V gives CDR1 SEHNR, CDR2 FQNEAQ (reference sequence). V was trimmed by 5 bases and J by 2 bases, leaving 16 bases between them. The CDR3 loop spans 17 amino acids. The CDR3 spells CASSTWGEGAGANVLTF. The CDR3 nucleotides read TGTGCCAGCAGCACTTGGGGGGAGGGGGCTGGGGCCAACGTCCTGACTTTC.

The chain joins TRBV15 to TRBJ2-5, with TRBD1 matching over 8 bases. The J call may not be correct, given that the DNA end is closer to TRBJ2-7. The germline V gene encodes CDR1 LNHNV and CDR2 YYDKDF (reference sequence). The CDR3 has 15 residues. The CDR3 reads CATSRRAQGAHEQYF. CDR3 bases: TGTGCCACCAGCAGGAGGGCGCAGGGGGCCCACGAGCAGTACTTC.

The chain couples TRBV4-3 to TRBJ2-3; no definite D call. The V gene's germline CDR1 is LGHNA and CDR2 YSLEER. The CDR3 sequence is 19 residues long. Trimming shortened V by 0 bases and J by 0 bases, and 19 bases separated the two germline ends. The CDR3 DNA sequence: TGCGCCAGCAGCCAAGATGCAGGCCGTTACGGAACTAGCACAGATACGCAGTATTTT. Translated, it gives CASSQDAGRYGTSTDTQYF.

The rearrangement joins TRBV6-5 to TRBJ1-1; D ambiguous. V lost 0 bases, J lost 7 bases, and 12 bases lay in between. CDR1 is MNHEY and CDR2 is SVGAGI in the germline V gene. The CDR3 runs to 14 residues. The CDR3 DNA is TGTGCCAGCAGTTACTCGGGGAGGTTAAGTGAAGCTTTCTTT. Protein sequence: CASSYSGRLSEAFF.

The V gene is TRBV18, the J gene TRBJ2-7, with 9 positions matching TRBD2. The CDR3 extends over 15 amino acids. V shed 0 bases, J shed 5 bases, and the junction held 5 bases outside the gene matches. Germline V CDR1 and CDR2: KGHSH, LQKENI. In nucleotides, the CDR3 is TGTGCCAGCTCACCACCTAGCGGGAGTAAGAACGAGCAGTACTTC. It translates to CASSPPSGSKNEQYF.

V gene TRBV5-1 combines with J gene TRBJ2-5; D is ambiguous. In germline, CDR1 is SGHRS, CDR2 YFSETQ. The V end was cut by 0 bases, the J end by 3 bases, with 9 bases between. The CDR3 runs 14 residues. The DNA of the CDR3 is TGCGCCAGCAGCTTGGGCTCCACAGAAGAGACCCAGTACTTC. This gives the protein CASSLGSTEETQYF.

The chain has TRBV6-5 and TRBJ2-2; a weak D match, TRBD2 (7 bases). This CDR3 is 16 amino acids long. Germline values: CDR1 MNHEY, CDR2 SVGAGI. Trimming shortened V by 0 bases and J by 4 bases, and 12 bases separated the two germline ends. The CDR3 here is CASSYSGGGRTGELFF. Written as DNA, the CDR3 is TGTGCCAGCAGTTACTCTGGGGGGGGCCGCACCGGGGAGCTGTTTTTT.

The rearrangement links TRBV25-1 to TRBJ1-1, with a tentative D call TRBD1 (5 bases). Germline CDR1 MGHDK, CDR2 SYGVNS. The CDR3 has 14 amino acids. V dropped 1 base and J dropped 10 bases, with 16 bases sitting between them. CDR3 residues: CASSELARGRGAFF. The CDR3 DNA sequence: TGTGCCAGCAGTGAATTGGCAAGGGGCCGAGGAGCTTTCTTT. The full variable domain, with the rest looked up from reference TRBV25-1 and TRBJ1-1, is EADIYQTPRYLVIGTGKKITLECSQTMGHDKMYWYQQDPGMELHLIHYSYGVNSTEKGDLSSESTVSRIRTEHFPLTLESARPSHTSQYLCASSELARGRGAFFGQGTRLTVV.

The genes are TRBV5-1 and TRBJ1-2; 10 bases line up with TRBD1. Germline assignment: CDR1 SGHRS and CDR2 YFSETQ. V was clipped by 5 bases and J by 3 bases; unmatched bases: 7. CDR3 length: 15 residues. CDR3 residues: CASRELGQGYYGYTF. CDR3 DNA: TGCGCCAGCAGAGAGTTGGGACAGGGGTACTATGGCTACACCTTC.

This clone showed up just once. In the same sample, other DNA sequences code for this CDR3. The CDR3 nucleotides are TGCGCCAGCAGCTTGGCGGGAAGGGTCAATGAGCAGTTCTTC. Residues: CASSLAGRVNEQFF. The V gene is TRBV5-1, the J gene TRBJ2-1; D might be TRBD2 (5 bases). The CDR3 is 14 amino acids. Trimming pared 0 bases from V and 6 bases from J, leaving 10 bases between. Germline V lookup: CDR1 SGHRS, CDR2 YFSETQ.

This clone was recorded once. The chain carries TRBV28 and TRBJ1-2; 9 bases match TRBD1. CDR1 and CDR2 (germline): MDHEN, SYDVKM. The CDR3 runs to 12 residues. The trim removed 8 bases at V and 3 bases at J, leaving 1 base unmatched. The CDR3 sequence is CASGTGHYGYTF. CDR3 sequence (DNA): TGTGCCAGCGGGACAGGGCACTATGGCTACACCTTC.

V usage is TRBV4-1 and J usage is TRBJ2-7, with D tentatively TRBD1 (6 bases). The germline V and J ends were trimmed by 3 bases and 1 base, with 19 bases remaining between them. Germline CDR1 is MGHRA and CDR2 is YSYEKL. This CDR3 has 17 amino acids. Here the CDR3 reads CASSQAPPAQGSYEQYF. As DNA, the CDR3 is TGCGCCAGCAGCCAGGCCCCCCCGGCACAGGGATCCTACGAGCAGTACTTC.

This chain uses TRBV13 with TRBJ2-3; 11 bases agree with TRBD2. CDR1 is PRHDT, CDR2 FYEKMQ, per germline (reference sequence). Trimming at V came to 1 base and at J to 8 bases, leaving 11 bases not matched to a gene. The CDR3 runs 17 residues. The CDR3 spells CASSLVASGRLIGTQYF. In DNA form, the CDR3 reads TGTGCCAGCAGCTTAGTTGCTAGCGGGAGGTTGATAGGTACGCAGTATTTT.

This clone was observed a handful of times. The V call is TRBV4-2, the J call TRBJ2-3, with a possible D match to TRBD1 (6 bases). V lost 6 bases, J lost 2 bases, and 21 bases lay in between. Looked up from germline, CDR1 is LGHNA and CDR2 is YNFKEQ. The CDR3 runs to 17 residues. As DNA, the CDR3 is TGTGCCAGCAGTTTGGCAGGGGCCGTCGGGATCACAGATACGCAGTATTTT. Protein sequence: CASSLAGAVGITDTQYF.

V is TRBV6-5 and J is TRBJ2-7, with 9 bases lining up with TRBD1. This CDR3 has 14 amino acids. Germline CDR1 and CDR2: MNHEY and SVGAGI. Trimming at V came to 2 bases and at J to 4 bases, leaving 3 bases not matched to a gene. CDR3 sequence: CASSYRDRVYEQYF. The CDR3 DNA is TGTGCCAGCAGTTACCGGGACAGGGTATACGAGCAGTACTTC.

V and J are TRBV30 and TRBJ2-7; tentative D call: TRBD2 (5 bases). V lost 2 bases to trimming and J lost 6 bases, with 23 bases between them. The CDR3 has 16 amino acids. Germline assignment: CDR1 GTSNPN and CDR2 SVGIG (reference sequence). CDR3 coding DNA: TGTGCCTGGAGTCCGAGGAGAGGGTCCCCCCTCGGCGAGCAGTACTTC. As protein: CAWSPRRGSPLGEQYF.

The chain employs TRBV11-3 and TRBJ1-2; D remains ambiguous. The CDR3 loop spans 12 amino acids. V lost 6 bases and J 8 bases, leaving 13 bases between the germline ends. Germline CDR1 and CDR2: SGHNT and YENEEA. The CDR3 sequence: CASSFRLWGYTF. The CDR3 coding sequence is TGTGCCAGCAGTTTTCGTCTATGGGGCTACACCTTC.

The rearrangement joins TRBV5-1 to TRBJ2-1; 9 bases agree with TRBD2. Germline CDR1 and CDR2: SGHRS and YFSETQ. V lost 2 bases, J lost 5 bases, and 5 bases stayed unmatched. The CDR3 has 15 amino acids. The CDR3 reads CASSFTAGGHNEQFF. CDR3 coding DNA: TGCGCCAGCAGCTTTACGGCGGGGGGGCACAATGAGCAGTTCTTC.